This T cell receptor (beta chain) was identified during a study of cytomegalovirus exposure and HLA in healthy donors. With 60 Vbeta and 13 Jbeta primers, the PCR was carried out. The assay was immunoSEQ multiplex PCR, and TCRdb's table has in-frame clones only and misses some. The sample has under 250,000 clones; around four fifths are singletons. Germline V gene data show CDR1 as SQVTM and CDR2 as ANQGSEA. This CDR3 has 11 amino acids. Trimming removed 4 bases from V and 11 bases from J, with 14 bases in between. Sequenced sample: PBMCs. This chain connects TRBV29-1 to TRBJ1-1; D call uncertain. The receptor comes from a boy aged 10-17 years in good health and CMV-seronegative. The CDR3: CSVVYEGNAFF. As DNA, the CDR3 is TGCAGCGTTGTTTACGAGGGCAACGCTTTCTTT.